This TCR beta chain was captured by sequencing in a study of T cell responses to AZD1222 COVID-19 vaccine. Points from the study as a whole: In a largely white British group with more females than males, clonal diversity was possibly underestimated. Spike as a whole was targeted by vaccine-associated CD4 TCRs, dominant at 160-218 and 743-854. The peak T cell response came first, and repertoires were sampled only after it.

Investigators merged groups given second doses at roughly 4 or roughly 12 weeks. This clone showed up just once. Its target is not known. The CDR3 has 16 amino acids. V was pared by 0 bases and J by 1 base, with 13 bases between. Per germline, CDR1 LGHNA and CDR2 YSLEER. Sequencing was performed with immunoSEQ multiplex PCR; in TCRdb, only in-frame clones are kept and a portion is missing. Among about 120,000 clones listed, about 88% were seen once. The TCR was taken from an adult who received the AZD1222 COVID-19 vaccine. This specimen consisted of peripheral blood, obtained 28 days after the second AZD1222 dose. The chain is built from TRBV4-3 and TRBJ2-7, with D tentatively TRBD2 (6 bases). Here the CDR3 DNA reads TGCGCCAGCAGCCAAGAATACGGGAGAGCATCCTACGAGCAGTACTTC. It encodes CASSQEYGRASYEQYF.